This record looks at one T cell receptor beta chain sequence and its context. No antigen is known for it. A read error may account for a junction end that differs from germline. This sample was included in a study of breast tumors, draining lymph nodes, adjacent tissues. Study results and limitations: Compared with lymph nodes, tumors were less diverse; compared with nontumor tissue, more. Compared with basal-like, luminal-like tumors shared significantly more repertoire with nontumor tissue. That most tumor T cells come from lymph nodes remained unproven. Data fit most tumor T cells coming from lymph node, expanding in tumor.

MiXCR was run by TCRdb on the multiplex PCR reads, yielding one entry per CDR3 protein. The data contain fewer than 300,000 distinct CDR3 sequences, about a third of them singletons. Samples came from axillary lymph nodes draining the breast cancer. The CDR3 is 14 residues long. Looked up from germline, CDR1 is MNHEY and CDR2 is SVGAGI. The sequence was obtained from a female donor with breast cancer. Some clones in this sample may be carry-over from other donors' samples. Sequences were obtained from axillary lymph node tissue. The rearrangement uses TRBV6-5 and TRBJ1-2, with 7 bases aligning to TRBD1. CDR3: CASSHSGGRRGYTF. The CDR3 DNA reads TGTGCCAGCAGTCACTCAGGGGGGCGAAGAGGCTACACCTTC.